This T cell receptor (beta chain) was sequenced during a study of control samples from healthy donors and cancer patients. The V end lost 6 bases, the J end lost 4 bases, and 15 bases lay between the germline ends. Per germline, CDR1 MDHEN and CDR2 SYDVKM. The CDR3 sequence is 15 residues long. This table comes from immunoSEQ multiplex PCR, and its TCRdb copy is limited to in-frame clones, with some not included. Of under 450,000 clones listed, 80% to 95% are singletons. The receptor's source is a man in his forties with head and neck cancer. Sequencing used PBMCs. The chain uses TRBV28 and TRBJ1-4; D is perhaps TRBD1 (5 bases). The CDR3 DNA sequence: TGTGCCAGCAGACCGGTGGACGGGGGTAATGAAAAACTGTTTTTT. Protein sequence: CASRPVDGGNEKLFF.